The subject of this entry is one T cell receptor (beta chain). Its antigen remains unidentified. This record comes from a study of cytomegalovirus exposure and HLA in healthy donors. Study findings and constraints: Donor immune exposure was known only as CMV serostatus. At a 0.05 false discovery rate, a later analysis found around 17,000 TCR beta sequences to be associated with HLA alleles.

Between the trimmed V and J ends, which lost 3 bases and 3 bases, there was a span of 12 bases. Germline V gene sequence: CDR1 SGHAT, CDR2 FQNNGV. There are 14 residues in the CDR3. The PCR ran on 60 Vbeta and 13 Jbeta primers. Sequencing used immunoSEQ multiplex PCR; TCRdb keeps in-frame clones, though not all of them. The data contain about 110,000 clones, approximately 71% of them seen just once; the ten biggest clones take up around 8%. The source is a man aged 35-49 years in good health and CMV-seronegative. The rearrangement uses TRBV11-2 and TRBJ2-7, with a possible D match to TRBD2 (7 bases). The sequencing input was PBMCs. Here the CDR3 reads CASSLGGGDYEQYF. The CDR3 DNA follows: TGTGCCAGCAGCTTGGGAGGGGGGGACTACGAGCAGTACTTC.